This T cell receptor beta chain is drawn from a study of control samples from healthy donors and cancer patients. This CDR3 has 15 residues. Trimming left V 6 bases short and J 3 bases short, with 15 bases between. The V gene's germline CDR1 is MDHEN and CDR2 SYDVKM. Sequencing was performed with immunoSEQ multiplex PCR; in TCRdb, only in-frame clones are kept and a portion is missing. This table has about 160,000 clones, roughly 92% appearing once. The sample consisted of blood. The J gene is TRBJ1-5, the V gene TRBV28; tentative D call: TRBD1 (5 bases). The TCR was taken from a woman aged 30 to 39 in good health. DNA of the CDR3: TGTGCCAGCAGACGTGGCAGGGAAGCCAATCAGCCCCAGCATTTT. It specifies CASRRGREANQPQHF.